This T cell receptor beta chain appears in the sequencing data of a study of vaccination and CD4 T cells after COVID-19. The wider study: Convalescent patients were SARS-CoV-2 positive by nasal swab PCR; fewer than ten mild, one severe. Median time from COVID diagnosis to post-COVID sampling was about 100 days (35 to 161). Samples after vaccination came a median 72 days past dose two, ranging 14 to 241. Study-wide results and limits: Spike mono-reactive status applied to 304 of 307 vaccine-specific clones in convalescent patients.

There are a few counts of this clonotype. Its antigen is undetermined. The CDR3 is 12 residues long. Germline CDR1 and CDR2: SNHLY and FYNNEI. V was pared by 3 bases and J by 7 bases, with 7 bases between. TCRdb independently ran MiXCR on the PCR reads; one entry per CDR3 protein. The sample includes 13,000 to 15,000 distinct CDR3 sequences, roughly three quarters seen only once; the top ten take 1.1%. The sequence derives from a human donor who had recovered from COVID-19. This sample comprised CD4+ T cells from blood, obtained after SARS-CoV-2 vaccination. The chain joins TRBV2 to TRBJ1-5, with D perhaps matching TRBD1 (5 bases). CDR3 loop: CASSDGGQPQHF. The CDR3 nucleotides are TGTGCCAGCAGTGACGGGGGGCAGCCCCAGCATTTT.